Included here is one T cell receptor beta chain sequence, with context. What it recognizes is unknown. This specimen comes from a study of shared clonotypes between healthy human individuals. Findings and caveats of the study: Among donors, the sharing of clonotypes was expected to be influenced by sequencing depth. For naive CD4 cells, approximately 5% of clonotypes were shared across a handful of donors.

The CDR3 runs 14 residues. V was pared by 4 bases and J by 3 bases, with 4 bases of the junction left unmatched. Germline CDR1 reads SGHDN; CDR2 reads FVKESK. Evenly divided among several immunoSEQ plates was the genomic DNA of each subset. In the original processing: Junction-only immunoSEQ data arrived without quality scores, meaning filtering differed. Libraries were prepared by immunoSEQ multiplex PCR; TCRdb keeps only in-frame clonotypes and omits some of them. That table is the source of V, J and clone size, and D and trimming were worked out from the DNA. The data hold about 300,000 clones, with around 74% observed a single time.

V and J are TRBV14 and TRBJ2-3; 7 bases map to TRBD1. This clonotype originated in a man aged 30 to 39 in good health. The sample taken for sequencing was memory CD4+ T cells sorted from blood. Indicated subset: CD45RA-negative fraction. The CDR3 protein is CASSPHRGTDTQYF. The CDR3 coding sequence is TGTGCCAGCAGCCCACACAGGGGAACAGATACGCAGTATTTT.